The 26 T cell receptor beta chains presented below share a single source sample, sequenced in a study of cytomegalovirus exposure and HLA in healthy donors. The PCR was carried out with 60 Vbeta primers and 13 Jbeta primers. Measured with immunoSEQ multiplex PCR; TCRdb has only the in-frame clones, and not every one. The sample consists of some 120,000 clones, less than 75% of them appearing once. Sequencing was performed on PBMCs. The origin of the receptors is a woman in her thirties or forties in good health and CMV-seronegative.

The gene calls are TRBV28 and TRBJ2-3, with D uncertain. CDR1 is MDHEN, CDR2 SYDVKM, per germline. The CDR3 loop spans 14 amino acids. V was shortened by 6 bases and J by 3 bases, with 13 bases between the two germline ends. CDR3 nucleotides: TGTGCCAGCAGCGATGTTAGAAGTACAGATACGCAGTATTTT. Protein: CASSDVRSTDTQYF.

Here the CDR3 reads CSVTSPTGFREQYF. CDR3 in DNA: TGCAGCGTCACATCCCCGACAGGATTTCGGGAGCAGTACTTC. J is TRBJ2-7 and V is TRBV29-1; a weak D match, TRBD1 (6 bases). V was trimmed by 6 bases and J by 7 bases, leaving 22 bases between them. The CDR3 has 14 residues. Germline CDR1 SQVTM, CDR2 ANQGSEA.

This sequence joins TRBV7-6 and TRBJ2-4; 7 bases match TRBD2. With V trimmed by 3 bases and J by 5 bases, 1 base remained unmatched. Germline V CDR1 and CDR2: SGHVS, FNYEAQ. The CDR3 is 13 residues long. This CDR3 is CASSLAGENIQYF. The DNA of the CDR3 is TGTGCCAGCAGCTTGGCGGGAGAAAACATTCAGTACTTC.

This CDR3 is CASSDSLGRQGAGVKNIQYF. CDR3 sequence (DNA): TGCGCCAGCAGCGATAGCTTGGGGAGACAGGGGGCGGGGGTCAAAAACATTCAGTACTTC. The J gene is TRBJ2-4, the V gene TRBV5-1; 10 bases fit TRBD1. V shed 4 bases, J shed 3 bases, and the junction held 19 bases outside the gene matches. The CDR3 loop spans 20 amino acids. Germline CDR1 is SGHRS and CDR2 is YFSETQ.

The rearrangement joins TRBV4-3 to TRBJ1-1, with D tentatively TRBD1 (5 bases). CDR3 length equals 15 residues. CDR1 and CDR2 from the germline V gene are LGHNA and YSLEER. V lost 0 bases to trimming and J lost 0 bases, with 8 bases between them. CDR3 sequence reads: CASSQDKDMNTEAFF. CDR3 in DNA: TGCGCCAGCAGCCAAGACAAGGACATGAACACTGAAGCTTTCTTT.

The chain links TRBV14 to TRBJ2-5, with D possibly TRBD1 on 6 matching bases. Germline lookup yields CDR1 SGHDN and CDR2 FVKESK. This CDR3 contains 21 residues. V was pared by 0 bases and J by 4 bases, with 30 bases between. The CDR3 here is CASSQDTPLISGQSIRETQYF. For the CDR3, the DNA is TGTGCCAGCAGCCAAGATACGCCCTTAATTTCAGGACAGAGTATTCGAGAGACCCAGTACTTC.

Comment on this clone: Other nucleotide sequences in the sample specify the same CDR3. The chain couples TRBV10-3 to TRBJ1-4; 10 nucleotides match TRBD1. The CDR3 is made up of 14 amino acids. Trimming at V came to 2 bases and at J to 7 bases, leaving 1 base not matched to a gene. Germline V gene sequence: CDR1 ENHRY, CDR2 SYGVKD. DNA for the CDR3: TGTGCCATCAGTGAGGGACAGGGGGGTGAAAAACTGTTTTTT. Its translation: CAISEGQGGEKLFF.

The V and J genes are TRBV23-1 and TRBJ2-7; 8 bases agree with TRBD2. TRBV23-1 has ORF status, its function being uncertain. The trim removed 4 bases at V and 5 bases at J, leaving 13 bases unmatched. This CDR3 has 16 amino acids. The DNA of the CDR3 is TGCGCCAGCAGTCCCCCCCCTTGCGGGAGGTCCCACGAGCAGTACTTC. Protein sequence: CASSPPPCGRSHEQYF.

The chain has TRBV7-9 and TRBJ2-5; TRBD2 aligns across 14 bases. The CDR3 is 16 amino acids. Germline V gene data show CDR1 as SEHNR and CDR2 as FQNEAQ (reference sequence). V lost 7 bases to trimming and J lost 5 bases; unmatched junction nucleotides: 9. The CDR3 loop is CASIPYRTSGRETQYF. The CDR3 DNA reads TGTGCCAGCATCCCTTACCGGACTAGCGGGAGGGAGACCCAGTACTTC.

The table lists this clone with a few counts. The chain uses TRBV4-2 and TRBJ1-5; D might be TRBD1 (5 bases). The CDR3 has 15 residues. Germline values: CDR1 LGHNA, CDR2 YNFKEQ. The ends were cut back, 4 bases at V and 6 bases at J, with 16 bases in the middle. For the CDR3, the DNA is TGTGCCAGCAGCCCGGCCGTCGACAGTTCTCAGCCCCAGCATTTT. It specifies CASSPAVDSSQPQHF.

The rearrangement links TRBV27 to TRBJ2-1, with 7 bases aligning to TRBD2. The J segment lost 0 bases and the V segment lost 6 bases, leaving 14 bases of the junction unmatched. In germline, CDR1 is MNHEY, CDR2 SMNVEV (reference sequence). The CDR3 spans 18 residues. The CDR3, as DNA: TGTGCCAGCAGCAAAAGCATGTGGGAGGGGCTCTCCTACAATGAGCAGTTCTTC. Its translation is CASSKSMWEGLSYNEQFF.

The chain uses TRBV7-8 and TRBJ1-4; TRBD1 matches 8 bases. The CDR3 is 14 amino acids. Trimming cost V 5 bases and J 8 bases; bases outside gene matches: 7. CDR1 is SGHVS and CDR2 is FQNEAQ in the germline V gene. CDR3 loop: CASSPGQGGEKLFF. The CDR3 DNA reads as TGTGCCAGCAGCCCAGGACAGGGTGGCGAAAAACTGTTTTTT.

This clone came up a few times. V gene TRBV10-3 combines with J gene TRBJ2-7, with a tentative D call TRBD1 (6 bases). Looked up from germline, CDR1 is ENHRY and CDR2 is SYGVKD. CDR3 length: 14 amino acids. V lost 5 bases, J lost 7 bases, and 18 bases lay in between. The CDR3 sequence is CAISRGTEGGEQYF. In DNA, the CDR3 is TGTGCCATCAGTAGGGGGACCGAAGGCGGGGAGCAGTACTTC.

The chain is built from TRBV29-1 and TRBJ2-5; TRBD1 aligns across 10 bases. V lost 7 bases and J lost 7; bases outside the gene matches: 15. Per germline, CDR1 SQVTM and CDR2 ANQGSEA. This CDR3 spans 15 amino acids. The DNA of the CDR3 is TGCAGCGGCGCTCTGGGGACAGGGGTTTTCGGGACCCAGTACTTC. Amino acids: CSGALGTGVFGTQYF. The whole variable domain, filled in from reference TRBV29-1 and TRBJ2-5, reads SAVISQKPSRDICQRGTSLTIQCQVDSQVTMMFWYRQQPGQSLTLIATANQGSEATYESGFVIDKFPISRPNLTFSTLTVSNMSPEDSSIYLCSGALGTGVFGTQYFGPGTRLLVL.

The chain carries TRBV29-1 and TRBJ2-5; 7 bases align to TRBD2. CDR1 SQVTM and CDR2 ANQGSEA come from the germline V gene. The CDR3 is made up of 14 amino acids. V lost 1 base, J lost 5 bases, and 7 bases stayed unmatched. The CDR3 DNA reads TGCAGCGTTGAAGGGGGGAGGGCCTTTGAGACCCAGTACTTC. Translated, it gives CSVEGGRAFETQYF.

This sequence joins TRBV7-9 and TRBJ2-7, with D tentatively TRBD2 (6 bases). The CDR3 covers 12 residues. Germline V gives CDR1 SEHNR, CDR2 FQNEAQ (reference sequence). CDR3: CAARDLDGTAYF. The CDR3 DNA reads TGTGCGGCCCGCGACCTGGACGGGACTGCGTACTTC.

This chain connects TRBV9 to TRBJ1-3; no clear D. Germline V lookup: CDR1 SGDLS, CDR2 YYNGEE. V was clipped by 4 bases and J by 2 bases, with 7 bases between them. This CDR3 region has 13 residues. The CDR3 here is CASSREPGNTIYF. CDR3 DNA: TGTGCCAGCAGCCGCGAGCCTGGAAACACCATATATTTT.

This chain connects TRBV27 to TRBJ1-2; 8 nucleotides align to TRBD1. Germline values: CDR1 MNHEY, CDR2 SMNVEV (reference sequence). This CDR3 region has 17 residues. V gave up 6 bases and J gave up 5 bases; unmatched junction bases: 17. Written as DNA, the CDR3 is TGTGCCAGCAGGAACAGTGCAGGGGGCGCGGGCGGGTATGGCTACACCTTC. Protein: CASRNSAGGAGGYGYTF.

This clone was found a few times. The chain links TRBV16 to TRBJ2-1; 10 bases are a match to TRBD2. J gave up 8 bases and V 0 bases, and 4 bases lay outside the gene matches. Per the germline V gene, CDR1 is KGHSY and CDR2 is FQNENV. This CDR3 is built from 15 residues. The CDR3 nucleotides are TGTGCCAGCAGCCAATCAGCTAGCGGGAGAGATGAGCAGTTCTTC. Translating gives CASSQSASGRDEQFF.

This chain uses TRBV9 with TRBJ2-7, with 10 bases identical to TRBD2. Germline-derived CDR1 and CDR2 are SGDLS and YYNGEE. V dropped 4 bases and J dropped 1; count of bases not matched to a gene: 8. This CDR3 comprises 16 residues. For the CDR3, the DNA is TGTGCCAGCAGCCAAAGAGCGGGGGGGCCTTCCTACGAGCAGTACTTC. This codes for CASSQRAGGPSYEQYF.

The rearrangement uses TRBV6-1 and TRBJ1-1, with 8 bases that match TRBD1. The CDR3 runs to 15 residues. Germline V gives CDR1 MNHNS, CDR2 SASEGT. The trim removed 6 bases at V and 8 bases at J, leaving 14 bases unmatched. DNA of the CDR3: TGTGCCAGCAGAAACCTAGGACAGGGCGGCCCCGAAGCTTTCTTT. Amino acids: CASRNLGQGGPEAFF.

The chain is built from TRBV5-6 and TRBJ1-1; D not certain. The CDR3 has 15 amino acids. Germline assignment: CDR1 SGHDT and CDR2 YYEEEE. The V end was cut by 4 bases, the J end by 3 bases, with 16 bases between. The CDR3 region has the DNA TGTGCCAGCAGCCCGGCCGCGGGCGCGGACACTGAAGCTTTCTTT. The encoded protein is CASSPAAGADTEAFF.

In its sample, this clone was seen a few times. V gene TRBV19 combines with J gene TRBJ1-3, with unresolved D. The V end lost 0 bases, the J end lost 0 bases, and 9 bases lay between the germline ends. The CDR3 totals 16 residues. The germline CDR1 and CDR2 sequences are LNHDA and SQIVND (reference sequence). CDR3 amino acids: CASSIEHLDSGNTIYF. The CDR3 DNA follows: TGTGCCAGTAGTATAGAACATCTCGACTCTGGAAACACCATATATTTT.

The chain uses TRBV21-1 and TRBJ2-3; the table's D gene call, TRBD2, was not cross checked with the DNA. TRBV21-1 is noted as a pseudogene. This CDR3 has 13 amino acids. The CDR3 DNA follows: TGTGCCGGCAGCAAATCTATCACAGATACGCAGTATTTT. Translating it yields CAGSKSITDTQYF.

The V and J genes are TRBV7-8 and TRBJ2-7; D might be TRBD2 (6 bases). Germline V gives CDR1 SGHVS, CDR2 FQNEAQ. V lost 2 bases to trimming and J lost 4 bases, with 15 bases between them. The CDR3 length is 15 residues. The CDR3 DNA reads TGTGCCAGCAGCTTACGTCCCCGGGGAGGTTACGAGCAGTACTTC. It yields the protein CASSLRPRGGYEQYF.

V and J are TRBV6-5 and TRBJ2-1; 9 positions match TRBD1. Unmatched junction bases numbered 5, after V lost 2 bases and J lost 3 bases. This CDR3 region has 16 residues. Per the germline V gene, CDR1 is MNHEY and CDR2 is SVGAGI. CDR3 loop: CASSYGSGQGYNEQFF. The CDR3 DNA sequence: TGTGCCAGCAGTTACGGGTCGGGACAGGGCTACAATGAGCAGTTCTTC.